The sequence of this T cell receptor (beta chain) was determined in a study of T cell responses to AZD1222 COVID-19 vaccine. The study, taken as a whole, reports: Increases in Spike-specific TCR breadth and depth were seen after two AZD1222 doses. Donors were largely white British and mainly female; clonal diversity was possibly underestimated. A reported finding is that nearly half of spike-specific TCRs target unmutated variant regions. Repertoire samples came only from after the peak T cell response.

Per the germline V gene, CDR1 is SGHTA and CDR2 is FQGNSA. The germline V and J ends were trimmed by 7 bases and 2 bases, with 14 bases remaining between them. The CDR3 extends over 14 amino acids. As to this clone: The antigen is not known.

Only in-frame clones appear in the TCRdb table, and some are missing; sequencing was by immunoSEQ multiplex PCR. Among under 150,000 clones listed, roughly 88% were seen once. The starting material was peripheral blood, obtained on day 0 of AZD1222 vaccination. The source is an adult in good health. The rearrangement uses TRBV7-2 and TRBJ2-5; D is possibly TRBD1 or TRBD2 (6 bases each). CDR3 in DNA: TGTGCCAGCACCCCCGCGGGGACACAAGAGACCCAGTACTTC. This translates into CASTPAGTQETQYF. Variable domain in full (rest from reference TRBV7-2 and TRBJ2-5): GAGVSQSPSNKVTEKGKDVELRCDPISGHTALYWYRQSLGQGLEFLIYFQGNSAPDKSGLPSDRFSAERTGGSVSTLTIQRTQQEDSAVYLCASTPAGTQETQYFGPGTRLLVL.